This T cell receptor (beta chain) came from a study of blood T cells in healthy people across ages. Primed by a sample-barcoded 5' primer and a J-beta primer mix, a second PCR proceeded for 7 to 11 cycles. TCRdb reanalysed the 5' RACE reads using MiXCR and keeps one entry per CDR3 protein. The sample comprises about 810,000 distinct CDR3 sequences, under 40% of which are singletons, and roughly 13% rests with the top ten. Study findings and constraints: While age rose, TCR beta diversity per million T cells dropped in a roughly linear way. Unsorted PBMC input precluded a conclusive naive versus antigen-experienced comparison.

In the case of this clonotype: Its antigen is still unknown.

The CDR3 loop spans 15 amino acids. The ends lost 3 bases at V and 3 bases at J; junction bases unmatched: 4. The germline V gene encodes CDR1 DFQATT and CDR2 SNEGSKA (reference sequence). Donors gave roughly 10 milliliters of peripheral blood apiece. No fewer than 6.5 million PBMCs went into each sample. This TCR derives from a man aged 18 to 29 in good health. The rearrangement uses TRBV20-1 and TRBJ1-5, with 11 bases fitting TRBD1. Sequencing was carried out using blood. This CDR3 reads CSASPGQGVNQPQHF. In DNA, the CDR3 is TGCAGTGCTAGTCCGGGACAGGGGGTCAATCAGCCCCAGCATTTT.